The 10 T cell receptor beta chains below were found in one sample sequenced in a study of tissue T cells after allogeneic stem cell transplantation. The assay was immunoSEQ multiplex PCR, and TCRdb's table has in-frame clones only and misses some. The sample yields around 5,700 clones, roughly half seen once. As to time point: mouse harvest day 7 after allogeneic transplant. Each mouse received 10^7 T-cell-depleted marrow cells plus 10^6 splenic CD5+ T cells by tail vein. Sequencing was performed on gut tissue. The receptors shown here come from a female BALB/c mouse given C57BL/6 T cells with graft-versus-host disease after an allogeneic hematopoietic cell transplant.

Regarding this clone: All gene names here are mouse names. The read finishes 1 residue shy of the CDR3 end, and the germline J gene is used to complete it. The chain links TRBV26 to TRBJ1-2; D is perhaps TRBD1 (6 bases). Germline CDR1 KGHPV, CDR2 FQNQEV (reference sequence). There are 12 residues in the CDR3. Trimming took 3 bases from V and 5 from J, leaving 7 bases between them. The CDR3 loop reads CASSLQGSDYTF. The CDR3 DNA, read in part, is TGTGCCAGCAGTCTACAGGGTTCCGACTACACC.

Remarks on this clone: The genes and germline here are from mouse. The read finishes 1 residue shy of the CDR3 end, and the germline J gene is used to complete it. The chain carries TRBV26 and TRBJ1-1; a possible D gene is TRBD1 (6 bases). Germline lookup yields CDR1 KGHPV and CDR2 FQNQEV (reference sequence). Trimming shortened V by 3 bases and J by 0 bases, and 11 bases separated the two germline ends. The CDR3 has 15 residues. Partial CDR3 DNA: TGTGCCAGCAGTCTCCCCGGGACACCAAACACAGAAGTCTTC. Protein sequence: CASSLPGTPNTEVF. The complete CDR3 protein is CASSLPGTPNTEVFF.

This clone was recorded only once. The gene names here belong to mouse. CDR3 DNA, as far as it was read: TGTGCCAGCAGTCTGACAGGGTCCAACGAAAGATTATTT. Translating gives CASSLTGSNERLF. The CDR3, in full, reads CASSLTGSNERLFF. The genes are TRBV26 and TRBJ1-4; TRBD1 might be the D (6 bases). The sequence runs out 1 residue before the end of the CDR3; the remainder is reconstructed from the germline J gene. The CDR3 loop spans 14 amino acids. The V end lost 2 bases, the J end lost 2 bases, and 6 bases lay between the germline ends. The germline V gene encodes CDR1 KGHPV and CDR2 FQNQEV (reference sequence).

Concerning this clone: Gene names are mouse gene names. Read sequence stops 1 residue before the CDR3 end, and the germline J gene provides the missing end. The chain uses TRBV26 and TRBJ2-4; TRBD1 is a possible D gene (6 bases). This CDR3 spans 14 amino acids. Trimming cost V 5 bases and J 2 bases, with 11 bases left between them. CDR1 and CDR2 (germline): KGHPV, FQNQEV (reference sequence). CDR3 DNA (partial): TGTGCCAGCAGTTGGACAGTCTCTCAAAACACCTTGTAC. Amino acid sequence: CASSWTVSQNTLY. The full CDR3 protein is CASSWTVSQNTLYF. The variable domain in full, completed from reference TRBV26 and TRBJ2-4, reads NSKVIQTPRYLVKGQGQKAKMRCIPEKGHPVVFWYQQNKNNEFKFLINFQNQEVLQQIDMTEKRFSAECPSNSPCSLEIQSSEAGDSALYLCASSWTVSQNTLYFGAGTRLSVL.

Details on this clone: Mouse gene names and germline throughout. The CDR3 protein is CAWSRDTGNTLYF. The sequenced CDR3 bases are TGTGCCTGGAGTAGGGATACTGGAAATACGCTCTAT. V gene TRBV31 combines with J gene TRBJ1-3; D ambiguous. The read terminates 1 residue ahead of where the CDR3 ends, so the germline J gene completes it. The CDR3 extends over 13 amino acids. Germline V gene sequence: CDR1 GKSSPN, CDR2 SITVG. V was trimmed by 2 bases and J by 2 bases, leaving 7 bases between them.

This clone was counted a few times. Germline and genes: mouse. The CDR3 end lies 1 residue beyond the end of the read and is filled in from the germline J gene. The V and J genes are TRBV23 and TRBJ2-7; the table's D gene call, TRBD2, was not cross checked with the DNA. Germline V gene data show CDR1 as KGHTA and CDR2 as FQNQQP. The CDR3 spans 14 residues. Incomplete CDR3 DNA: TGCTCCAGCAGTCCCACTGGGGGCCACTATGAACAGTAC. This encodes CSSSPTGGHYEQY. In full, the CDR3 is CSSSPTGGHYEQYF.

Worth noting for this clone: Gene names and germline match the mouse. The CDR3 end falls 1 residue outside the read, so it is completed with the germline J gene. J is TRBJ2-2 and V is TRBV12-2, with 9 bases that match TRBD1. The CDR3 loop spans 15 amino acids. V trimming: 0 bases; J trimming: 3 bases; junction bases outside the gene matches: 1. Germline V gives CDR1 SGHLS, CDR2 HYDKME. The part of the CDR3 DNA that was read is TGTGCCAGCTCTCTCGGGGACAGGGACACCGGGCAGCTCTAC. As protein: CASSLGDRDTGQLY. The full CDR3 sequence reads CASSLGDRDTGQLYF.

Points on this clone: The gene symbols are mouse symbols. The CDR3 end lies 1 residue beyond the end of the read and is filled in from the germline J gene. The chain recombines TRBV26 with TRBJ2-1; 9 bases map to TRBD2. Trimming removed 0 bases from V and 7 bases from J; junction bases left unmatched: 4. The CDR3 is 15 amino acids. Germline values: CDR1 KGHPV, CDR2 FQNQEV (reference sequence). The sequenced CDR3 bases are TGTGCCAGCAGTCTGTCTGGGGGGGCGCTAGCTGAGCAGTTC. It is translated as CASSLSGGALAEQF. From start to end, the CDR3 is CASSLSGGALAEQFF.

As concerns this clone: These gene names are mouse names. The sequence runs out 1 residue before the end of the CDR3; the remainder is reconstructed from the germline J gene. Within the sample, other DNA sequences also encode this same CDR3. This sequence joins TRBV26 and TRBJ2-4; a weak D match, TRBD1 (5 bases). The CDR3 runs to 14 residues. Germline loops: CDR1 KGHPV, CDR2 FQNQEV (reference sequence). Trimming pared 3 bases from V and 0 bases from J, leaving 7 bases between. The covered CDR3 bases are TGTGCCAGCAGTCTCCAGGGAAGTCAAAACACCTTGTAC. Its protein is CASSLQGSQNTLY. The whole CDR3 is CASSLQGSQNTLYF.

This clone occurred a few times. Gene names and germline refer to mouse. The read falls 1 residue short of the CDR3 end, and the missing part is taken from the germline J gene. The V and J genes are TRBV16 and TRBJ2-7; maybe TRBD2 (6 bases). Germline CDR1 is SGHSA and CDR2 is FRNQAP. Trimming shortened V by 4 bases and J by 4 bases, and 14 bases separated the two germline ends. The CDR3 consists of 14 residues. Partial CDR3 DNA: TGTGCAAGCAGCTCCCCGGGACTTCTTTATGAACAGTAC. This gives the protein CASSSPGLLYEQY. The whole CDR3 reads CASSSPGLLYEQYF.